The clone carrying this TCR beta chain was picked up a small number of times. Its antigen remains unknown. These data are taken from a study of T cells after yellow fever vaccination. Study conclusions and caveats: A weaker secondary response peaked on day 5, the primary on day 15.

TCRdb reprocessed the 5' RACE reads with MiXCR, giving one entry per CDR3 protein. The table lists more than 350,000 distinct CDR3 sequences, around a tenth of them singletons. The CDR3 loop spans 15 amino acids. Germline CDR1 reads SGHTA; CDR2 reads FQGNSA. Trimming removed 4 bases from V and 9 bases from J; junction bases left unmatched: 8. The sample consisted of PBMCs, taken on the day of the first yellow fever vaccination. The TCR was taken from a man younger than 35 who received the YFV17D yellow fever vaccine. The chain links TRBV7-2 to TRBJ2-1, with 11 bases identical to TRBD2. DNA of the CDR3: TGTGCCAGCAGCTCAATAGCGGGGGGGGTTGTTGAGCAGTTCTTC. Translated: CASSSIAGGVVEQFF.